The clone carrying this T cell receptor (beta chain) was detected a few times. The data originate from a study of CD8 T cells in ankylosing spondylitis. TCRdb reprocessed the 5' RACE reads with MiXCR, giving one entry per CDR3 protein. Of about 130,000 distinct CDR3 sequences listed, around 9.7% were seen once; the top ten hold 2.5% to 3.5%. The CDR3 has 15 residues. V was pared by 5 bases and J by 4 bases, with 9 bases of the junction left unmatched. The germline CDR1 and CDR2 sequences are SGHTA and FQGNSA. The rearrangement joins TRBV7-2 to TRBJ2-5; 8 nucleotides line up with TRBD2. This sequence originates from a male donor with ankylosing spondylitis or in good health (not recorded which). The specimen was blood, either unsorted or a sorted T cell fraction (not recorded which). The CDR3 sequence: CASSLSGGPIETQYF. The CDR3 DNA follows: TGTGCCAGCAGCCTATCGGGAGGGCCGATAGAGACCCAGTACTTC.